These 5 T cell receptor beta chains were all obtained from the same sample, sequenced in a study of vaccination and CD4 T cells after COVID-19. Documented treatment: approximately 9-day PBMC culture with coronavirus spike peptide pools or control peptides (ViraFEST assay). No antigens are known for them. Sequenced with the Oncomine TCR Beta short-read assay was DNA taken from cultured CD4+ T cells. Each CDR3 protein is one row after TCRdb ran MiXCR on the PCR reads. The sample has approximately 16,000 distinct CDR3 sequences, about 70% seen once. The sample was CD4+ T cells from blood, cultured in vitro. These receptor sequences come from a human donor who had recovered from COVID-19.

The J gene is TRBJ1-1, the V gene TRBV27; 7 bases agree with TRBD1. CDR1 and CDR2 (germline): MNHEY, SMNVEV (reference sequence). J was trimmed by 8 bases and V by 4 bases; bases with no gene match: 13. The CDR3 has 15 residues. The CDR3 loop reads CASSYTPTGTAEAFF. The CDR3 nucleotides are TGTGCCAGCAGTTATACTCCAACCGGGACAGCCGAAGCTTTCTTT.

This clonotype was found a few times. J is TRBJ2-7 and V is TRBV6-2 or TRBV6-3; tentatively, D is TRBD2 (8 bases). V gave up 5 bases and J gave up 5 bases, with 25 bases separating them. Per the germline V gene, CDR1 is MNHEY and CDR2 is SVGEGT. The CDR3 runs 17 residues. CDR3 in DNA: TGTGCCAGCAGTCCGCTAGGGGGCGGGAGGACCGGCAACGAGCAGTACTTC. The encoded protein is CASSPLGGGRTGNEQYF.

The chain couples TRBV6-5 to TRBJ1-5, with D perhaps matching TRBD1 (6 bases). CDR3 length equals 17 residues. V was shortened by 0 bases and J by 1 base, with 13 bases between the two germline ends. The germline gives CDR1 MNHEY, CDR2 SVGAGI. The CDR3 DNA follows: TGTGCCAGCAGTTACTCTCTTGGGGGCGCGAGCAATCAGCCCCAGCATTTT. Translation gives CASSYSLGGASNQPQHF.

This clonotype is a singleton in its sample. This sequence joins TRBV7-8 and TRBJ2-2; TRBD2 aligns across 13 bases. This CDR3 is 18 amino acids long. The trim removed 5 bases at V and 3 bases at J, leaving 9 bases unmatched. Per the germline V gene, CDR1 is SGHVS and CDR2 is FQNEAQ. The CDR3 DNA is TGTGCCAGCAGCCCATCCCGGGGACTAGCGGGATACACCGGGGAGCTGTTTTTT. Protein product: CASSPSRGLAGYTGELFF.

This clonotype was detected only a few times. The gene calls are TRBV28 and TRBJ2-7; D unclear. Between the trimmed V and J ends, which lost 0 bases and 2 bases, there was a span of 8 bases. There are 14 residues in the CDR3. The V gene's germline CDR1 is MDHEN and CDR2 SYDVKM. The CDR3 region has the DNA TGTGCCAGCAGTTTATGGGATACGACCTACGAGCAGTACTTC. Encoded protein: CASSLWDTTYEQYF.